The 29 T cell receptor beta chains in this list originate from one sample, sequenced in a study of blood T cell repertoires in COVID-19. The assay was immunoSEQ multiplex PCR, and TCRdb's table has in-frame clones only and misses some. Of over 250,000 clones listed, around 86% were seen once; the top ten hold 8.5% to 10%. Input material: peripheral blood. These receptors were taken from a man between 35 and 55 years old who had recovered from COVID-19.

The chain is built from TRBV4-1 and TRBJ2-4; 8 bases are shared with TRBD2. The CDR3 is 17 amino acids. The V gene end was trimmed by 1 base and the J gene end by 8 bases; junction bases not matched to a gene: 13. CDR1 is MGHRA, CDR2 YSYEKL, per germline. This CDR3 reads CASSQGGVAGPQDIQYF. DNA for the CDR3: TGCGCCAGCAGCCAAGGCGGGGTAGCGGGACCCCAGGACATTCAGTACTTC.

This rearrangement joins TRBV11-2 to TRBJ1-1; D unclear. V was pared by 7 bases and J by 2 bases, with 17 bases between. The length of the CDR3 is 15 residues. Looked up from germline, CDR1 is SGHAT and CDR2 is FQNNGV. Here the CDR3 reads CASTPWAGPNTEAFF. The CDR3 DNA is TGTGCCAGCACCCCATGGGCGGGCCCCAACACTGAAGCTTTCTTT.

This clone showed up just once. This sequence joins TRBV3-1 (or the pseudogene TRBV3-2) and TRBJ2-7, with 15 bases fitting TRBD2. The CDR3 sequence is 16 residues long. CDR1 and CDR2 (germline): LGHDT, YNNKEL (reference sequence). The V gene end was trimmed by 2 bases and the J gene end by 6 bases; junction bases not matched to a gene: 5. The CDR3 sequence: CASSQRTSGGAIEQYF. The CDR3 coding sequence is TGTGCCAGCAGCCAACGGACTAGCGGGGGGGCCATCGAGCAGTACTTC.

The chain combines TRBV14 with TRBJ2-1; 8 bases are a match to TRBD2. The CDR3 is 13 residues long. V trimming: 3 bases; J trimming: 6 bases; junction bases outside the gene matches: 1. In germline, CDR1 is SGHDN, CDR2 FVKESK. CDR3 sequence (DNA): TGTGCCAGCAGCCAGAGCGGGGGCAATGAGCAGTTCTTC. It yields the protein CASSQSGGNEQFF.

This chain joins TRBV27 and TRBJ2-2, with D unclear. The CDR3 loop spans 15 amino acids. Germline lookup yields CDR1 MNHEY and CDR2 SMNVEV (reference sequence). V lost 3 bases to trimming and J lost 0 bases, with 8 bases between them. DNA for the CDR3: TGTGCCAGCAGTTTTTCCCCTACGAACACCGGGGAGCTGTTTTTT. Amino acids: CASSFSPTNTGELFF.

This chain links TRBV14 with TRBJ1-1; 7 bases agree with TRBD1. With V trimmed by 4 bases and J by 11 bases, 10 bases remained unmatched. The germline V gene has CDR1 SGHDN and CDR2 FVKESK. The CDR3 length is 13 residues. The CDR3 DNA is TGTGCCAGCAGCCCATTGGGACAGCTTTTGGCTTTCTTT. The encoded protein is CASSPLGQLLAFF.

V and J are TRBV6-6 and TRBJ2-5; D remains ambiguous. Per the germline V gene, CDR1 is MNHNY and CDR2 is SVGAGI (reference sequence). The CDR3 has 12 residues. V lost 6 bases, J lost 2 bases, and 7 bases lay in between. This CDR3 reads CASSLIQETQYF. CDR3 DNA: TGTGCCAGCAGCTTAATTCAAGAGACCCAGTACTTC.

This chain's CDR3 is CASSYSGQGHYEQYF. The CDR3 nucleotides read TGTGCCAGCAGTTACTCTGGGCAGGGGCACTACGAGCAGTACTTC. V and J are TRBV6-5 and TRBJ2-7, with D tentatively TRBD1 (6 bases). Germline-derived CDR1 and CDR2 are MNHEY and SVGAGI. Trimming took off 0 bases at V and 3 bases at J, with 12 bases between the two ends. CDR3 size: 15 residues.

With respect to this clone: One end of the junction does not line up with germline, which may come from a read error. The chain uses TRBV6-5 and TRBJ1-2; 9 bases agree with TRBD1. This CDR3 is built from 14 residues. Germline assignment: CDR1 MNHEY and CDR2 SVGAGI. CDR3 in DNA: TGTGCCAGCAGTTACACAGGGGGCAACTCTGGCTACACCTTC. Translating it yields CASSYTGGNSGYTF.

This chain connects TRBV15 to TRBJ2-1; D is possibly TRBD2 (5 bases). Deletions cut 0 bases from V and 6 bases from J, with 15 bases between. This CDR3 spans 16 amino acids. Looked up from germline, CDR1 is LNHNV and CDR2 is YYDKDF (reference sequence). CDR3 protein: CATSRDSFGVINEQFF. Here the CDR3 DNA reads TGTGCCACCAGCAGAGATTCTTTCGGGGTAATCAATGAGCAGTTCTTC.

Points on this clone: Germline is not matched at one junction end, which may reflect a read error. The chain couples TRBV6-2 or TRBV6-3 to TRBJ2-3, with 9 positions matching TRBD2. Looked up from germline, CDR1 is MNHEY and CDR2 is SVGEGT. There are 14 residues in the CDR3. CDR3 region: CASSIGTSRDTQYF. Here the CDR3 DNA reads TGTGCCAGCAGTATCGGGACTAGCAGAGATACGCAGTATTTT.

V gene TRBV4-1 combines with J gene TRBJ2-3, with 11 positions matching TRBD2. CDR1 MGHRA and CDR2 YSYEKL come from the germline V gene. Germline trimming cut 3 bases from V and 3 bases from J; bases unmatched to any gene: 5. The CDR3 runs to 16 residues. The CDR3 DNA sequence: TGCGCCAGCAGCCAGAAGGGGACTAGCGGAACAGATACGCAGTATTTT. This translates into CASSQKGTSGTDTQYF.

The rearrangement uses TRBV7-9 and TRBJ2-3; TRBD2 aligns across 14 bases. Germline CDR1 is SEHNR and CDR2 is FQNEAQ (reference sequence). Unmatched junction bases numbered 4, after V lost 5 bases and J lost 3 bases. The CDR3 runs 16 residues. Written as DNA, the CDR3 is TGTGCCAGCAGCCCCCGGACTAGCGGGAGGACAGATACGCAGTATTTT. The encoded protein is CASSPRTSGRTDTQYF.

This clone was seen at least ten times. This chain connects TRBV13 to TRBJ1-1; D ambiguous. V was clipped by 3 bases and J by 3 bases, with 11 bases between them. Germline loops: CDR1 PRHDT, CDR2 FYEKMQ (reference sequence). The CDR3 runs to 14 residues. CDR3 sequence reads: CASSLEAADTEAFF. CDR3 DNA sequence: TGTGCCAGCAGCTTGGAGGCGGCCGACACTGAAGCTTTCTTT.

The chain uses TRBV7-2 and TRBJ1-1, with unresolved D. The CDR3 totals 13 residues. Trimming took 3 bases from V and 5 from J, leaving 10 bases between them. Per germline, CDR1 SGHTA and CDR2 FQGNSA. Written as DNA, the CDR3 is TGTGCCAGCAGCTTCCGTGGAGGGACTGAAGCTTTCTTT. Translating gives CASSFRGGTEAFF.

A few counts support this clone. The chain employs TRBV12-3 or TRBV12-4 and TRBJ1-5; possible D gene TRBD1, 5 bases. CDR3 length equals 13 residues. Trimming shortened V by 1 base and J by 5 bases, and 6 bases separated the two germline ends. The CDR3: CASSLEQDQPQHF. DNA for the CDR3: TGTGCCAGCAGTTTAGAACAGGATCAGCCCCAGCATTTT.

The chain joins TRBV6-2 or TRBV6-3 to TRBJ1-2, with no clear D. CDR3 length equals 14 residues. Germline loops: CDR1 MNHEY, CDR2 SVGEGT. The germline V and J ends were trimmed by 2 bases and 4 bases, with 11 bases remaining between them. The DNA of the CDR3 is TGTGCCAGCAGTTACGGTGACTCGACCTATGGCTACACCTTC. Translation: CASSYGDSTYGYTF.

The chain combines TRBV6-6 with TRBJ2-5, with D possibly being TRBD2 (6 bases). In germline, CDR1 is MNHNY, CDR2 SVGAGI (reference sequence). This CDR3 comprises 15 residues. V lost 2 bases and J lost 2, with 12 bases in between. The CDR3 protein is CASSYEGLSQETQYF. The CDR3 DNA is TGTGCCAGCAGTTACGAGGGACTGTCTCAAGAGACCCAGTACTTC.

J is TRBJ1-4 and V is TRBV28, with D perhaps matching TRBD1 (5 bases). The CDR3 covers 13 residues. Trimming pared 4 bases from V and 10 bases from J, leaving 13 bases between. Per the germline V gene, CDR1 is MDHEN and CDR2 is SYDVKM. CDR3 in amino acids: CASSSPGGGKLFF. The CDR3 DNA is TGTGCCAGCAGTTCTCCGGGCGGGGGAAAACTGTTTTTT.

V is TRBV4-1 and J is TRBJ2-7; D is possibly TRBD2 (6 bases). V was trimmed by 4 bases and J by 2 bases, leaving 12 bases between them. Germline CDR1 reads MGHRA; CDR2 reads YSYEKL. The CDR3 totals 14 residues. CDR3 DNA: TGCGCCAGCAGCCTGGAACTAGCCCCCTACGAGCAGTACTTC. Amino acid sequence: CASSLELAPYEQYF.

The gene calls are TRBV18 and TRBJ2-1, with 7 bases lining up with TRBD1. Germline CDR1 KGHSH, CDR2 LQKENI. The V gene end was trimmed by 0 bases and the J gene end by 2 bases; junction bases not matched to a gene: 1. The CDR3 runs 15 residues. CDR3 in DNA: TGTGCCAGCTCACCACCGACAGGGACCTACAATGAGCAGTTCTTC. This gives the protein CASSPPTGTYNEQFF.

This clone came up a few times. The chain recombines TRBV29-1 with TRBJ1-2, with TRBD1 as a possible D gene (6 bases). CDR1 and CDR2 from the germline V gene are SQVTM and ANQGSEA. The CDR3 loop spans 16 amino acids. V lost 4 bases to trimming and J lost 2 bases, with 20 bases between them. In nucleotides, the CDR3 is TGCAGCGTTGGACCCAGTATGGGGGCAAGAAACTATGGCTACACCTTC. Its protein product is CSVGPSMGARNYGYTF.

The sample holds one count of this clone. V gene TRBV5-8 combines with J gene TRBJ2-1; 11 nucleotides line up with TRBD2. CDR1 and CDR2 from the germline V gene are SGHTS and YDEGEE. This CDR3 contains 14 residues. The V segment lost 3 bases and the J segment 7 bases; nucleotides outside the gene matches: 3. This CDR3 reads CASSSSGGNNEQFF. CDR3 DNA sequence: TGTGCCAGCAGCTCTAGCGGGGGGAATAATGAGCAGTTCTTC.

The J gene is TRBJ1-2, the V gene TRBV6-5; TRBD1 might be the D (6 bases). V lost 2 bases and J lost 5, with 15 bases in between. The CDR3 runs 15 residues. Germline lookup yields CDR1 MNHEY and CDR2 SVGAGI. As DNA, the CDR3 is TGTGCCAGCAGTTACGTCGGCAGGGGTAATTATGGCTACACCTTC. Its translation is CASSYVGRGNYGYTF.

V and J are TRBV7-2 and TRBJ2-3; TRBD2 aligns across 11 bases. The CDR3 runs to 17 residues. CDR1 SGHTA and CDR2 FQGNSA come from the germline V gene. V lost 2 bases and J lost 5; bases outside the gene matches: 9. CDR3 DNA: TGTGCCAGCAGCTTACTCCCTCTAGCGGGGGGCCGAGATACGCAGTATTTT. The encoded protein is CASSLLPLAGGRDTQYF.

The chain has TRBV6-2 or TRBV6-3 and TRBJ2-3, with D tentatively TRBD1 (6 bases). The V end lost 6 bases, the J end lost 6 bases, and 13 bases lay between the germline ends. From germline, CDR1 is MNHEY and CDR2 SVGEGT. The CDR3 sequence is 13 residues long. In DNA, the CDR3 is TGTGCCAGCAGCCTCACTAGGGGGGATACGCAGTATTTT. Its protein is CASSLTRGDTQYF.

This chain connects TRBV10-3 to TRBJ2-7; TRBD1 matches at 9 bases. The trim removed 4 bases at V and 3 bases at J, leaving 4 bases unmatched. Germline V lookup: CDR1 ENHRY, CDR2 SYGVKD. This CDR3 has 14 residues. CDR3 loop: CAISVGQGYYEQYF. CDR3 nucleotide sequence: TGTGCCATCAGTGTGGGACAGGGCTACTACGAGCAGTACTTC.

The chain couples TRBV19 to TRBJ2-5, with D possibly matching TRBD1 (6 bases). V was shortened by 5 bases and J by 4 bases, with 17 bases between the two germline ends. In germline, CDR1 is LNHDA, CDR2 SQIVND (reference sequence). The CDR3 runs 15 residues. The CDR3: CASSPRVGAAETQYF. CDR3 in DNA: TGTGCCAGTAGTCCTCGCGTGGGGGCCGCAGAGACCCAGTACTTC.

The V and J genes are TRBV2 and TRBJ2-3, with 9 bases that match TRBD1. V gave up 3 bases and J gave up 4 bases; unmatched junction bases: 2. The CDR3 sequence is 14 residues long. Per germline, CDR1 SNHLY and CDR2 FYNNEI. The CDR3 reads CASSEGTGPDTQYF. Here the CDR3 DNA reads TGTGCCAGCAGTGAGGGGACAGGGCCAGATACGCAGTATTTT.